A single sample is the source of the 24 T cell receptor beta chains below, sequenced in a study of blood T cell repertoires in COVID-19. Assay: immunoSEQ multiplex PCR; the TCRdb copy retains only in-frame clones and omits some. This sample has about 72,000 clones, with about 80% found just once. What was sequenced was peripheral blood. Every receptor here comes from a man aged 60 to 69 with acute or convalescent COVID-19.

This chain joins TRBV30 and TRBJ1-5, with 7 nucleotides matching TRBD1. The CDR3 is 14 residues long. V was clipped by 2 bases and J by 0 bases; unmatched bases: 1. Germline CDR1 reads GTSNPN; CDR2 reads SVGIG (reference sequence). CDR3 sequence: CAWSWTGSNQPQHF. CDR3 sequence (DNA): TGTGCCTGGAGTTGGACAGGTAGCAATCAGCCCCAGCATTTT.

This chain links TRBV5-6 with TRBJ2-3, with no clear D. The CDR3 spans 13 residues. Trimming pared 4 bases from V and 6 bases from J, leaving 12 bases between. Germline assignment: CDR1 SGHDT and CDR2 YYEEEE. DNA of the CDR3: TGTGCCAGCAGCCCCGAACTAAAGGATACGCAGTATTTT. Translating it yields CASSPELKDTQYF.

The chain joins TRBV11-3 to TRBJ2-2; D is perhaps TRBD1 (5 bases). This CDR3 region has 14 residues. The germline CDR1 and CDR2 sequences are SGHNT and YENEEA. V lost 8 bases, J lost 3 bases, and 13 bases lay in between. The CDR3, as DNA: TGTGCCAGCGGAAGGGGTCGTGACACCGGGGAGCTGTTTTTT. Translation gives CASGRGRDTGELFF.

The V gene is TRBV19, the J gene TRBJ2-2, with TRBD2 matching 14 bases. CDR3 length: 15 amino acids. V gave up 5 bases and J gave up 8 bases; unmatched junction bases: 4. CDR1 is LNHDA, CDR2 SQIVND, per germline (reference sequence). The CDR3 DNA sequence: TGTGCCAGTAGTCCCGGGACTAGCGGGGGTGGGGAGCTGTTTTTT. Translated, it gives CASSPGTSGGGELFF. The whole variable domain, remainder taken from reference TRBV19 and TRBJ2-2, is DGGITQSPKYLFRKEGQNVTLSCEQNLNHDAMYWYRQDPGQGLRLIYYSQIVNDFQKGDIAEGYSVSREKKESFPLTVTSAQKNPTAFYLCASSPGTSGGGELFFGEGSRLTVL.

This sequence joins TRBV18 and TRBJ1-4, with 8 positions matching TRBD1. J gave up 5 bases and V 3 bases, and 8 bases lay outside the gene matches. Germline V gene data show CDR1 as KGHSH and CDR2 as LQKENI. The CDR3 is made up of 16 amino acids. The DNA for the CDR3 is TGTGCCAGCTCACCGCGAACCGGGACAGGCAATGAAAAACTGTTTTTT. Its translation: CASSPRTGTGNEKLFF.

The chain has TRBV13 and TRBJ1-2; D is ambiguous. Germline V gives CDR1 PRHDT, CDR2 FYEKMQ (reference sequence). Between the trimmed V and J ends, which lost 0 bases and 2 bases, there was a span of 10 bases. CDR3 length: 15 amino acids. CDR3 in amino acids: CASSLGLTLNYGYTF. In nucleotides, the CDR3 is TGTGCCAGCAGCTTAGGCCTAACGCTAAACTATGGCTACACCTTC.

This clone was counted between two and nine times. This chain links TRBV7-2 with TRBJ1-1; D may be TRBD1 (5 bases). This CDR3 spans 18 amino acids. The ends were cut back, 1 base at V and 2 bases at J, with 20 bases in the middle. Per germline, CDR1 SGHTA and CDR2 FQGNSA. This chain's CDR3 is CASSLDRQGRQLNTEAFF. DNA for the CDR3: TGTGCCAGCAGCTTAGACCGTCAGGGTAGACAGCTCAACACTGAAGCTTTCTTT.

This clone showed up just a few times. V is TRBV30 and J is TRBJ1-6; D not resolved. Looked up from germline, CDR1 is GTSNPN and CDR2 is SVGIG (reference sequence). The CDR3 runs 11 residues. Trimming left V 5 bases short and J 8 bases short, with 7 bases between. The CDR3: CAWDSDSPLHF. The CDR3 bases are TGTGCCTGGGACTCGGATTCACCCCTCCACTTT.

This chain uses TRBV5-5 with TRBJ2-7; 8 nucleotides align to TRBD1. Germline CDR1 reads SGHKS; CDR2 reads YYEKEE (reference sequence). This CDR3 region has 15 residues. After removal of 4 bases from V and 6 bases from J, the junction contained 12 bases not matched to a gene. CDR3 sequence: CASSPGPGTGSEQYV. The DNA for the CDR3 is TGTGCCAGCAGCCCCGGTCCCGGGACAGGATCCGAGCAGTACGTC.

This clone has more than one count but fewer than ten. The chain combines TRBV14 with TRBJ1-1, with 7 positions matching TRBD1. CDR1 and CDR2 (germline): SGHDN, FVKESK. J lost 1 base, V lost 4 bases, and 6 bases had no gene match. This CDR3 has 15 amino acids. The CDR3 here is CASSPVGQANTEAFF. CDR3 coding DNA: TGTGCCAGCAGCCCGGTAGGACAGGCGAACACTGAAGCTTTCTTT.

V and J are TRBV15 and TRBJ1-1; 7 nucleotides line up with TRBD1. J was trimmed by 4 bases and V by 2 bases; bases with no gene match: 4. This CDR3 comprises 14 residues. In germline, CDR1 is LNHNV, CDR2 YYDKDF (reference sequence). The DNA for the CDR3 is TGTGCCACCAGCAGATCCGGGACAGTCACTGAAGCTTTCTTT. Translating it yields CATSRSGTVTEAFF. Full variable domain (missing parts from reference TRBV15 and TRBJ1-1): DAMVIQNPRYQVTQFGKPVTLSCSQTLNHNVMYWYQQKSSQAPKLLFHYYDKDFNNEADTPDNFQSRRPNTSFCFLDIRSPGLGDTAMYLCATSRSGTVTEAFFGQGTRLTVV.

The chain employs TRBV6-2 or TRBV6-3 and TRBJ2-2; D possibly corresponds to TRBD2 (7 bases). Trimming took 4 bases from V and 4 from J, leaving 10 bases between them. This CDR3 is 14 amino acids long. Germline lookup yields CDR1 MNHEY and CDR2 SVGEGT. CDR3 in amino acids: CASSWGGGTGELFF. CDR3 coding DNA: TGTGCCAGCAGTTGGGGGGGCGGCACCGGGGAGCTGTTTTTT.

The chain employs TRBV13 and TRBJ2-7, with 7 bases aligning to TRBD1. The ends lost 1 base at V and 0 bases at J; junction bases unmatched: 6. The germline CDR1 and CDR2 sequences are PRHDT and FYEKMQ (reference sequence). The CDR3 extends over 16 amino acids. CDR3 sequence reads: CASSLAARGSSYEQYV. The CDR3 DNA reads TGTGCCAGCAGCTTAGCCGCCAGGGGGAGCTCCTACGAGCAGTACGTC.

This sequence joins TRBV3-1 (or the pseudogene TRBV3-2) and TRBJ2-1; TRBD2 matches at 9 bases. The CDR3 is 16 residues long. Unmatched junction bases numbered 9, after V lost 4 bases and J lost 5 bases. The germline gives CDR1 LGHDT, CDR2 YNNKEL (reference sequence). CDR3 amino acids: CASSLRGGTSNNEQFF. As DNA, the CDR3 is TGTGCCAGCAGCCTACGAGGCGGGACTAGCAACAATGAGCAGTTCTTC.

CDR3 protein: CASSPRGGPATNEKLFF. The CDR3 coding sequence is TGTGCCAGCAGCCCTCGTGGAGGCCCTGCAACTAATGAAAAACTGTTTTTT. This chain joins TRBV7-2 and TRBJ1-4; no definite D call. This CDR3 contains 17 residues. V lost 5 bases, J lost 0 bases, and 16 bases lay in between. Germline V gene data show CDR1 as SGHTA and CDR2 as FQGNSA. The variable domain in full, with the rest retrieved from reference TRBV7-2 and TRBJ1-4, is GAGVSQSPSNKVTEKGKDVELRCDPISGHTALYWYRQSLGQGLEFLIYFQGNSAPDKSGLPSDRFSAERTGGSVSTLTIQRTQQEDSAVYLCASSPRGGPATNEKLFFGSGTQLSVL.

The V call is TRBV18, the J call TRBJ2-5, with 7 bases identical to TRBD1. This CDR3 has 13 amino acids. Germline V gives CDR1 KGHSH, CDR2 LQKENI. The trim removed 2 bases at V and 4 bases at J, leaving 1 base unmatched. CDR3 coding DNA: TGTGCCAGCTCACCAGCAGGGGGAGAGACCCAGTACTTC. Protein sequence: CASSPAGGETQYF.

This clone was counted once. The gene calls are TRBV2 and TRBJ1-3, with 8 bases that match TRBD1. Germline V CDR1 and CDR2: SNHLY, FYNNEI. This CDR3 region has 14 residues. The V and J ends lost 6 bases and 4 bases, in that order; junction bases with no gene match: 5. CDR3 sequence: CASSYRGSGNTIYF. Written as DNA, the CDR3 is TGTGCCAGCAGCTACAGGGGGTCCGGAAACACCATATATTTT.

The CDR3 nucleotides are TGCGCCAGCAGCTTTACTAGCGGGGGCCTGCAGTATTTT. Its protein product is CASSFTSGGLQYF. The chain employs TRBV5-1 and TRBJ2-3, with 11 nucleotides matching TRBD2. The CDR3 is 13 residues long. Germline CDR1 SGHRS, CDR2 YFSETQ. V shed 2 bases and J 11 bases; nucleotides not matched to a gene: 4. The full variable domain, in which reference TRBV5-1 and TRBJ2-3 provide the parts outside the CDR3, is KAGVTQTPRYLIKTRGQQVTLSCSPISGHRSVSWYQQTPGQGLQFLFEYFSETQRNKGNFPGRFSGRQFSNSRSEMNVSTLELGDSALYLCASSFTSGGLQYFGPGTRLTVL.

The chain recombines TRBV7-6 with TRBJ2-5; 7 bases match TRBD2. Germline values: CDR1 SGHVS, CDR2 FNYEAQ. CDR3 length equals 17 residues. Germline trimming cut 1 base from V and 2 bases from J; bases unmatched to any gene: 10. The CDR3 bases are TGTGCCAGCAGCTTAGTTCCCGGGCCTAGCGGACAAGAGACCCAGTACTTC. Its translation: CASSLVPGPSGQETQYF.

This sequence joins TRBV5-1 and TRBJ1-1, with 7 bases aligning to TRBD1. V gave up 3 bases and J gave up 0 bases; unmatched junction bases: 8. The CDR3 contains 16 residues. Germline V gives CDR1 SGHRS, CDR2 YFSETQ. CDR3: CASSSWTGSLNTEAFF. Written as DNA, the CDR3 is TGCGCCAGCAGCTCCTGGACAGGTTCTTTGAACACTGAAGCTTTCTTT.

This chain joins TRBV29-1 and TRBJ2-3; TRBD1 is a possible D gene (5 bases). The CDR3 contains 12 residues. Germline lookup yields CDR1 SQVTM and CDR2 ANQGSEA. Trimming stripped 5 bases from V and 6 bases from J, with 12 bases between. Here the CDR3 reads CSVLRSGDTQYF. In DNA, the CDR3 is TGCAGCGTTTTAAGGTCAGGGGATACGCAGTATTTT.

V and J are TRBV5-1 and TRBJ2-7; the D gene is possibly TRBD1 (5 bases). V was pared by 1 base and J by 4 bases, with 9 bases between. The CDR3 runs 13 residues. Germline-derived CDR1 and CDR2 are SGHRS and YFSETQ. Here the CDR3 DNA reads TGCGCCAGCAGCTTGTCCACAGGATACGAGCAGTACGTC. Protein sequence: CASSLSTGYEQYV.

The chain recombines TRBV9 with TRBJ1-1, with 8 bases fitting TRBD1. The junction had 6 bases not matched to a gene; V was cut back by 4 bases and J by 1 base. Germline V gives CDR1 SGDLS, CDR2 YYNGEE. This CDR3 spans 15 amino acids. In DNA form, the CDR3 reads TGTGCCAGCAGCTCCCGCGGGACAGGGAACACTGAAGCTTTCTTT. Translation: CASSSRGTGNTEAFF.

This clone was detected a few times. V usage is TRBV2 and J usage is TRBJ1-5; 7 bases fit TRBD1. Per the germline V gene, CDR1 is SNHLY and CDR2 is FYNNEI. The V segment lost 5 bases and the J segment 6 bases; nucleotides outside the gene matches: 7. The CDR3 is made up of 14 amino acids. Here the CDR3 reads CASSNDRAVQPQHF. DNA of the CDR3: TGTGCCAGCAGTAACGACAGGGCGGTTCAGCCCCAGCATTTT.